This TCR beta chain was obtained from a study of T cells in Graves' hyperthyroidism and ophthalmopathy. Whole-study findings and limits: In blood, most of the thyroid clonotypes expanded above 0.001 were also present.

This clonotype has ten or more counts. What it binds is unknown. RNA transcripts provided the source from which TCR beta CDR3 regions were amplified. Researchers ran a first-round RT-PCR on the TCR CDR3 using the HTBI primer set. TCRdb fed the multiplex PCR reads into MiXCR, producing one record per CDR3 protein. The sample holds roughly 110,000 distinct CDR3 sequences, approximately 16% seen once. The CDR3 spans 12 residues. Trimming left V 0 bases short and J 9 bases short, with 8 bases between. Each patient was aged 18 to 65 and had newly diagnosed hyperthyroidism of under 2 months' duration. Orbital computed tomography and thyroid ultrasound, together with serum TRAb and thyroxine and clinical symptoms, were used for diagnoses.

The sample was blood. This TCR came from a woman aged 45-65 years with Graves' hyperthyroidism. The chain recombines TRBV12-3 or TRBV12-4 with TRBJ1-2; D is undetermined. In DNA form, the CDR3 reads TGTGCCAGCAGTTTAGCGGAGGCGAGCTACACCTTC. Translation gives CASSLAEASYTF.